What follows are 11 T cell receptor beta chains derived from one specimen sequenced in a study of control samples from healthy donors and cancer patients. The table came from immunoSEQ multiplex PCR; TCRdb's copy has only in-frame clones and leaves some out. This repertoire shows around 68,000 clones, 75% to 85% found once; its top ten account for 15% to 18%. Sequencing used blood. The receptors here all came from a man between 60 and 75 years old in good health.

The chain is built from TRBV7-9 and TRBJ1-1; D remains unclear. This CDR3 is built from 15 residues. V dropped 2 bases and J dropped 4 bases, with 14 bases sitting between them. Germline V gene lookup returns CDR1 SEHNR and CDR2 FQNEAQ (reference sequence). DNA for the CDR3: TGTGCCAGCAGCTTATCCGCGGTCGAGGGCACTGAAGCTTTCTTT. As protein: CASSLSAVEGTEAFF.

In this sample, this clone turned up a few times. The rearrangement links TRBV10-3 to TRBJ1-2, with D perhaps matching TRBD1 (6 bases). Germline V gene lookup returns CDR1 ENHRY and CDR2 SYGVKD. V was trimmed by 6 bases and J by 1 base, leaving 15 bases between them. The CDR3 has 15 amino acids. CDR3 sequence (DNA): TGTGCCATCAGGGCCCGGGACACTGGTAACTATGGCTACACCTTC. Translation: CAIRARDTGNYGYTF.

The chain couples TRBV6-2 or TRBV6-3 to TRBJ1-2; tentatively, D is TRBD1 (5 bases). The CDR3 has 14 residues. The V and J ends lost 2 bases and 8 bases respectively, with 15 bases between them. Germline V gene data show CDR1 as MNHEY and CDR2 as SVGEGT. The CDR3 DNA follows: TGTGCCAGCAGTTACGTCAGGGTGGCTATCGGCTACACCTTC. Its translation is CASSYVRVAIGYTF.

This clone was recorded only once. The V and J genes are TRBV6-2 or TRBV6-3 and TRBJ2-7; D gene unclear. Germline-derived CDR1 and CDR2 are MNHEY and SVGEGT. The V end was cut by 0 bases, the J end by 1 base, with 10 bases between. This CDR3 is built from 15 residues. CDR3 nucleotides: TGTGCCAGCAGTTACTCTTCGCAGCCTTCCTACGAGCAGTACTTC. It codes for CASSYSSQPSYEQYF.

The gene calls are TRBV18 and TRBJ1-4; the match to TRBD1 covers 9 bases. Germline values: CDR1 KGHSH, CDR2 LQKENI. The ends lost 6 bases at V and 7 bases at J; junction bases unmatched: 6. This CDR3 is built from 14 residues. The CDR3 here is CASSLDRGGEKLFF. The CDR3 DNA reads TGTGCCAGCTCCTTGGACAGGGGCGGTGAAAAACTGTTTTTT. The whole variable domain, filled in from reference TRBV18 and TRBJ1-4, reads NAGVMQNPRHLVRRRGQEARLRCSPMKGHSHVYWYRQLPEEGLKFMVYLQKENIIDESGMPKERFSAEFPKEGPSILRIQQVVRGDSAAYFCASSLDRGGEKLFFGSGTQLSVL.

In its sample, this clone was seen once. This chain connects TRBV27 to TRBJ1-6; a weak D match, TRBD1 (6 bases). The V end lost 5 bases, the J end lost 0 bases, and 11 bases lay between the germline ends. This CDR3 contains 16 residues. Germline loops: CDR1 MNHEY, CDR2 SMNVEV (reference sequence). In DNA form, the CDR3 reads TGTGCCAGCAGTGTAACAGGGAGCTCCTATAATTCACCCCTCCACTTT. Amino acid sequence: CASSVTGSSYNSPLHF.

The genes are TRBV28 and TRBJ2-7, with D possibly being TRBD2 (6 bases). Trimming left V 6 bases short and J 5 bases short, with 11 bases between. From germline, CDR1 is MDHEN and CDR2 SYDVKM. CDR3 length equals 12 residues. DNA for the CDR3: TGTGCCAGCAGATCTAGCGTTAACGAGCAGTACTTC. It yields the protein CASRSSVNEQYF. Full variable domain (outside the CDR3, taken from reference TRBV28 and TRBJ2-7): DVKVTQSSRYLVKRTGEKVFLECVQDMDHENMFWYRQDPGLGLRLIYFSYDVKMKEKGDIPEGYSVSREKKERFSLILESASTNQTSMYLCASRSSVNEQYFGPGTRLTVT.

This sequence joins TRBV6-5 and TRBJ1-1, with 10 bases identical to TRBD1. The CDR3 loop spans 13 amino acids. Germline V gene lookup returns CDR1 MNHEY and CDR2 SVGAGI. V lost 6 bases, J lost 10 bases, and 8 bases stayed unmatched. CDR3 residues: CASSGDRGGGAFF. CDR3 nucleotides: TGTGCCAGCAGCGGGGACAGGGGTGGGGGAGCTTTCTTT.

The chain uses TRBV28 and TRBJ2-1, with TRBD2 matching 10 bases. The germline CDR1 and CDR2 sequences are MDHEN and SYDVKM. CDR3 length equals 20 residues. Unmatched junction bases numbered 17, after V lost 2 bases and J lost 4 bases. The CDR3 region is CASSLRLAGGTSHKYNEQFF. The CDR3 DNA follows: TGTGCCAGCAGTTTAAGATTAGCGGGAGGAACCTCTCACAAGTACAATGAGCAGTTCTTC. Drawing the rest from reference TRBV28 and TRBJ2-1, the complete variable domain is DVKVTQSSRYLVKRTGEKVFLECVQDMDHENMFWYRQDPGLGLRLIYFSYDVKMKEKGDIPEGYSVSREKKERFSLILESASTNQTSMYLCASSLRLAGGTSHKYNEQFFGPGTRLTVL.

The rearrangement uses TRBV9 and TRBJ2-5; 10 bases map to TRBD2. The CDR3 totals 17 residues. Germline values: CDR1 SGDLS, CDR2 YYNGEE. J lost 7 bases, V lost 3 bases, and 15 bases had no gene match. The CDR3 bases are TGTGCCAGCAGCGCTTCCCCCCGGACTAGCGGAGAATGGACCCAGTACTTC. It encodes CASSASPRTSGEWTQYF.

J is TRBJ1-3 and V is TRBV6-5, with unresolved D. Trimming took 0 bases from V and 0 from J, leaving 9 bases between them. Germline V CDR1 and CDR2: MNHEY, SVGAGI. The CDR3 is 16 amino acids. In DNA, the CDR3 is TGTGCCAGCAGTTACTCCCCCCCACGCTCTGGAAACACCATATATTTT. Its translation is CASSYSPPRSGNTIYF.